This T cell receptor (beta chain) comes out of a study of radiotherapy plus CTLA-4 blockade in lung cancer. Overall study findings and caveats: Once radiotherapy plus ipilimumab had been given, TCR clones derived from tumor expanded in blood. Interferon-beta and early blood T cell clone dynamics reportedly predicted response best.

Those with chemo-refractory metastatic non-small-cell lung cancer were treated with focal radiation combined with CTLA-4 blockade using ipilimumab. TCRdb keeps only in-frame clones here, not all; method: immunoSEQ multiplex PCR. The table has 110,000 or so clones, 78% seen once. Of note for this clone: The antigen remains unidentified.

This CDR3 contains 15 residues. With 4 bases removed from V and 3 bases from J, the gap between germline ends came to 17 bases. Germline-derived CDR1 and CDR2 are SGHRS and YFSETQ. The genes are TRBV5-1 and TRBJ2-7; possibly TRBD1 for D (6 bases). The sample was peripheral blood, taken from a patient treated with radiotherapy plus ipilimumab. The TCR originated in a human donor with non-small cell lung cancer who had a partial response to radiotherapy plus ipilimumab. In DNA form, the CDR3 reads TGCGCCAGCAGCCTGCTGATAGGACAGAACTACGAGCAGTACTTC. It codes for CASSLLIGQNYEQYF.